This T cell receptor beta chain was sequenced for a study of beta chain features in type 1 diabetes. General study points: Any HLA type influence on TCRB rearrangement was left unresolved here. In every one of the four CD4+ subsets, TCRB CDR3s were moderately but significantly shorter in Type 1 diabetes patients.

This CDR3 contains 14 residues. Germline V gives CDR1 SQVTM, CDR2 ANQGSEA. With V trimmed by 1 base and J by 5 bases, 4 bases remained unmatched. On this clone: The antigen is unknown.

What was sequenced were expressed TCRB transcripts, since all of the isolated RNA had been reverse transcribed. Measured with immunoSEQ multiplex PCR; TCRdb has only the in-frame clones, and not every one. The sample contains a few hundred thousand clones, approximately 14% of which appear only once. The chain carries TRBV29-1 and TRBJ2-7, with TRBD1 identical over 11 bases. The TCR sequence derives from a man aged 30 to 39 with type 1 diabetes. The sample consisted of naive CD4+ T cells from blood. The CDR3 DNA is TGCAGCGTTGAAGTAACGGGACAGGGGGACGAGCAGTACTTC. Its translation: CSVEVTGQGDEQYF.